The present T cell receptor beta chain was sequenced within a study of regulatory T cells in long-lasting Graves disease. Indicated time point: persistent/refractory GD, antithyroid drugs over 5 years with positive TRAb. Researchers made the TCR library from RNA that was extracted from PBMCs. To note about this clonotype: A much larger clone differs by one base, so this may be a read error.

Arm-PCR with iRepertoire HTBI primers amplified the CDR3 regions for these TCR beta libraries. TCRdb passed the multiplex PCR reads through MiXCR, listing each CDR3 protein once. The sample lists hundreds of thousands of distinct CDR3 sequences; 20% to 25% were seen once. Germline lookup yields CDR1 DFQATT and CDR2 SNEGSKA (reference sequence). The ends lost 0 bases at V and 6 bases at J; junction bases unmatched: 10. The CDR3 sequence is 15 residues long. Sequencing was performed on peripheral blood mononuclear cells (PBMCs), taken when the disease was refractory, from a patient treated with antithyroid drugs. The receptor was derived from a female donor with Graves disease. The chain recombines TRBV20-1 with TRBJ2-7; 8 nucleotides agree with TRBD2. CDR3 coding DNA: TGCAGTGCTAGAGATGTGGGTAGCGGGAACTGCGAGCAGTACTTC. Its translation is CSARDVGSGNCEQYF.